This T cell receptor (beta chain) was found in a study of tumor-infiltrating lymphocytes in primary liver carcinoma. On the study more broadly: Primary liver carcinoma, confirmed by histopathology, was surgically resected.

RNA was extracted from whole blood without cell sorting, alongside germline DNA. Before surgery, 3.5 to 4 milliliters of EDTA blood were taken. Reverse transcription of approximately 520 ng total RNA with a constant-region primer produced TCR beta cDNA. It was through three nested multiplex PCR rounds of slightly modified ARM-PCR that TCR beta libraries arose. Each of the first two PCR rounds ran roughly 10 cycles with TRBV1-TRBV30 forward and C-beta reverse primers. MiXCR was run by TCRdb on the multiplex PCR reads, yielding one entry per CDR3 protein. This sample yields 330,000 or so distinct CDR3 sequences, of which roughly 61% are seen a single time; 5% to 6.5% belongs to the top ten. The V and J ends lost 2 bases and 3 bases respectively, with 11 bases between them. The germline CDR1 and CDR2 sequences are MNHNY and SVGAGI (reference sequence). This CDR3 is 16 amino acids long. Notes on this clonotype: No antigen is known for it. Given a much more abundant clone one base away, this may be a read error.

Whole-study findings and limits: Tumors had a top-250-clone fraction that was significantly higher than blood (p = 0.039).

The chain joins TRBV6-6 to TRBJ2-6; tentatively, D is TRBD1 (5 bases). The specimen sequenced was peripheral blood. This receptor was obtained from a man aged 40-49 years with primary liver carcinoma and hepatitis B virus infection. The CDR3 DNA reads TGTGCCAGCAGTTACGCCGACAGCGTTGGGGCCAACGTCCTGACTTTC. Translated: CASSYADSVGANVLTF.